These 28 T cell receptor beta chains originate from one sample sequenced in a study of shared T cell receptors in the human thymus. The data were produced by immunoSEQ multiplex PCR, yet TCRdb's version contains in-frame clones alone and is incomplete. The table records hundreds of thousands of clones, 88% of them present only once. The data also belong to a second study, concerning human thymus T cells.

The sequencing sample was made of thymocytes. The origin of the receptors is a boy under two years old with a congenital heart defect.

The chain carries TRBV13 and TRBJ1-4, with D possibly matching TRBD1 (5 bases). Trimming cost V 4 bases and J 4 bases, with 10 bases left between them. CDR1 and CDR2 from the germline V gene are PRHDT and FYEKMQ (reference sequence). CDR3 length: 14 amino acids. CDR3: CASSYGRVNEKLFF. In DNA form, the CDR3 reads TGTGCCAGCAGCTATGGCAGGGTTAATGAAAAACTGTTTTTT.

The chain has TRBV9 and TRBJ2-1; 10 bases agree with TRBD2. Germline assignment: CDR1 SGDLS and CDR2 YYNGEE. Trimming at V came to 4 bases and at J to 2 bases, leaving 15 bases not matched to a gene. This CDR3 has 19 amino acids. CDR3 sequence reads: CASSLRTSGLKRAYNEQFF. For the CDR3, the DNA is TGTGCCAGCAGCCTCCGGACTAGCGGCCTAAAGAGGGCCTACAATGAGCAGTTCTTC. The full variable domain, its missing parts supplied by reference TRBV9 and TRBJ2-1, is DSGVTQTPKHLITATGQRVTLRCSPRSGDLSVYWYQQSLDQGLQFLIQYYNGEERAKGNILERFSAQQFPDLHSELNLSSLELGDSALYFCASSLRTSGLKRAYNEQFFGPGTRLTVL.

The chain is built from TRBV5-5 and TRBJ2-7, with D possibly matching TRBD2 (6 bases). Germline lookup yields CDR1 SGHKS and CDR2 YYEKEE (reference sequence). This CDR3 has 18 residues. V was cut by 4 bases and J by 7 bases, with 30 bases left in between. The CDR3, as DNA: TGTGCCAGCAGCCCGGGAGTCGCCTGGCCTAACTCCCAGGAAGAGCAGTACTTC. It codes for CASSPGVAWPNSQEEQYF.

The CDR3 DNA sequence: TGCAGCGTTGAGCAGGCCACTAACTATGGCTACACCTTC. Residues: CSVEQATNYGYTF. The genes are TRBV29-1 and TRBJ1-2; no clear D gene. The germline CDR1 and CDR2 sequences are SQVTM and ANQGSEA. The CDR3 length is 13 residues. V was shortened by 3 bases and J by 0 bases, with 8 bases between the two germline ends.

The J gene is TRBJ2-1, the V gene TRBV5-1; D might be TRBD2 (6 bases). The CDR3 runs to 14 residues. Germline assignment: CDR1 SGHRS and CDR2 YFSETQ. V shed 9 bases and J shed 9 bases, with 22 bases lying between them. In nucleotides, the CDR3 is TGCGCCACCGCCTCCCTAGGGACTGATGGTGAGCAGTTCTTC. Its protein product is CATASLGTDGEQFF.

The rearrangement links TRBV5-5 to TRBJ2-7, with D hard to call. This CDR3 is built from 13 residues. Germline values: CDR1 SGHKS, CDR2 YYEKEE (reference sequence). V gave up 5 bases and J gave up 2 bases, with 11 bases separating them. The CDR3 loop is CASSWQVAYEQYF. The CDR3 DNA is TGTGCCAGCAGTTGGCAGGTAGCCTACGAGCAGTACTTC.

The V gene is TRBV9, the J gene TRBJ2-1; the match to TRBD2 covers 7 bases. The CDR3 loop spans 13 amino acids. Germline V gene lookup returns CDR1 SGDLS and CDR2 YYNGEE. The V gene end was trimmed by 3 bases and the J gene end by 7 bases; junction bases not matched to a gene: 4. This CDR3 is CASSARGGNEQFF. CDR3 in DNA: TGTGCCAGCAGCGCCCGCGGGGGAAATGAGCAGTTCTTC.

The V call is TRBV2, the J call TRBJ2-5; D might be TRBD2 (6 bases). Germline CDR1 reads SNHLY; CDR2 reads FYNNEI. The germline V and J ends were trimmed by 6 bases and 9 bases, with 17 bases remaining between them. The CDR3 is 13 amino acids. In nucleotides, the CDR3 is TGTGCCAGCAGGGCGGGACGCCCTAGGGCCCAGTACTTC. Residues: CASRAGRPRAQYF.

V usage is TRBV29-1 and J usage is TRBJ2-5, with TRBD2 identical over 10 bases. The CDR3 extends over 14 amino acids. J gave up 3 bases and V 6 bases, and 7 bases lay outside the gene matches. Germline CDR1 is SQVTM and CDR2 is ANQGSEA. CDR3 sequence reads: CSVDPGLAKETQYF. As DNA, the CDR3 is TGCAGCGTCGATCCGGGACTAGCGAAAGAGACCCAGTACTTC. Full variable domain (missing parts from reference TRBV29-1 and TRBJ2-5): SAVISQKPSRDICQRGTSLTIQCQVDSQVTMMFWYRQQPGQSLTLIATANQGSEATYESGFVIDKFPISRPNLTFSTLTVSNMSPEDSSIYLCSVDPGLAKETQYFGPGTRLLVL.

V gene TRBV9 combines with J gene TRBJ1-2; D unclear. V was trimmed by 3 bases and J by 6 bases, leaving 9 bases between them. This CDR3 spans 12 amino acids. The germline CDR1 and CDR2 sequences are SGDLS and YYNGEE. The CDR3 DNA sequence: TGTGCCAGCAGCGCTTACAGTGATGGCTACACCTTC. Translated: CASSAYSDGYTF.

The sample holds one count of this clone. J is TRBJ2-2 and V is TRBV10-2; 9 nucleotides align to TRBD1. Germline CDR1 reads WSHSY; CDR2 reads SAAADI. The CDR3 covers 17 residues. V was clipped by 0 bases and J by 7 bases; unmatched bases: 9. The CDR3 DNA follows: TGCGCCAGCAGTGAGTCGCCGCGGACAGGGGAGGGCGGGGAGCTGTTTTTT. It is translated as CASSESPRTGEGGELFF.

The chain combines TRBV2 with TRBJ2-2, with TRBD2 identical over 9 bases. The CDR3 spans 16 residues. The germline V gene has CDR1 SNHLY and CDR2 FYNNEI. V lost 8 bases and J lost 2; bases outside the gene matches: 9. CDR3 sequence reads: CASAFPGLANTGELFF. CDR3 nucleotide sequence: TGTGCCAGCGCCTTTCCGGGACTAGCTAACACCGGGGAGCTGTTTTTT. Filled out from reference TRBV2 and TRBJ2-2, the complete variable domain reads EPEVTQTPSHQVTQMGQEVILRCVPISNHLYFYWYRQILGQKVEFLVSFYNNEISEKSEIFDDQFSVERPDGSNFTLKIRSTKLEDSAMYFCASAFPGLANTGELFFGEGSRLTVL.

The chain combines TRBV6-6 with TRBJ1-2; 10 positions agree with TRBD1. The CDR3 totals 15 residues. With 6 bases clipped from V and 5 bases from J, the junction kept 9 bases outside the gene matches. Germline V gene lookup returns CDR1 MNHNY and CDR2 SVGAGI (reference sequence). CDR3 residues: CASSLGQGEAYGYTF. The CDR3 bases are TGTGCCAGCAGCCTCGGACAGGGGGAGGCTTATGGCTACACCTTC.

The rearrangement uses TRBV6-1 and TRBJ1-1; unclear D gene. Trimming took off 1 base at V and 3 bases at J, with 15 bases between the two ends. The CDR3 spans 16 residues. Germline loops: CDR1 MNHNS, CDR2 SASEGT. CDR3 nucleotides: TGTGCCAGCAGTGAAGGCCCCCGAGGGCGCCACACTGAAGCTTTCTTT. Its translation is CASSEGPRGRHTEAFF.

This chain links TRBV7-9 with TRBJ1-1, with 9 bases lining up with TRBD1. This CDR3 is 15 amino acids long. V was clipped by 5 bases and J by 7 bases; unmatched bases: 11. CDR1 is SEHNR, CDR2 FQNEAQ, per germline (reference sequence). The CDR3: CASSTTGGAGGEAFF. In nucleotides, the CDR3 is TGTGCCAGCAGCACTACAGGGGGCGCAGGTGGTGAAGCTTTCTTT.

The chain combines TRBV21-1 with TRBJ2-7; the DNA was not used to check the table's D call, TRBD2. TRBV21-1 is an annotated pseudogene. This CDR3 has 16 residues. The CDR3 here is CASSNPGTSGAYEQYF. In DNA, the CDR3 is TGTGCCAGCAGCAACCCCGGGACTAGCGGTGCCTACGAGCAGTACTTC.

This chain uses TRBV6-5 with TRBJ2-4; 7 bases align to TRBD2. The CDR3 extends over 14 amino acids. Germline CDR1 and CDR2: MNHEY and SVGAGI. The trim removed 2 bases at V and 8 bases at J, leaving 6 bases unmatched. The CDR3 region has the DNA TGTGCCAGCAGTTACGCACGGACTAGAGACATTCAGTACTTC. This gives the protein CASSYARTRDIQYF.

The chain recombines TRBV12-5 with TRBJ2-5; a weak D match, TRBD2 (6 bases). Germline values: CDR1 LGHNT, CDR2 FRNRAP. The CDR3 contains 15 residues. V dropped 2 bases and J dropped 3 bases, with 13 bases sitting between them. The CDR3 region has the DNA TGTGCTAGTGGTTTGACCCCTGGGGGGAAAGAGACCCAGTACTTC. Translating it yields CASGLTPGGKETQYF.

The DNA of the CDR3 is TGTGCCAGTAAGGGTGGGGGGGGCAATGAGCAGTTCTTC. As protein: CASKGGGGNEQFF. The chain recombines TRBV19 with TRBJ2-1; 7 bases fit TRBD2. From germline, CDR1 is LNHDA and CDR2 SQIVND (reference sequence). The J segment lost 6 bases and the V segment lost 7 bases, leaving 6 bases of the junction unmatched. This CDR3 has 13 residues.

The rearrangement links TRBV10-1 to TRBJ2-2; 8 nucleotides line up with TRBD1. This CDR3 has 18 amino acids. J gave up 3 bases and V 5 bases, and 14 bases lay outside the gene matches. The V gene's germline CDR1 is WNHNN and CDR2 SYGVQD (reference sequence). For the CDR3, the DNA is TGCGCCAGCAGTCCCTCCCGTCGGGCAGGGGGCGACACCGGGGAGCTGTTTTTT. Translating it yields CASSPSRRAGGDTGELFF.

The CDR3 nucleotides are TGTGCCAGCAGCCTGGAGGGACAGGGGGGCTACGAGCAGTACTTC. Amino acids: CASSLEGQGGYEQYF. This rearrangement joins TRBV9 to TRBJ2-7, with 11 nucleotides matching TRBD1. CDR1 SGDLS and CDR2 YYNGEE come from the germline V gene. CDR3 size: 15 residues. The V and J ends lost 4 bases and 3 bases, in that order; junction bases with no gene match: 6.

The V gene is TRBV7-2, the J gene TRBJ1-1; D perhaps matches TRBD1 (6 bases). Germline-derived CDR1 and CDR2 are SGHTA and FQGNSA. Trimming left V 5 bases short and J 1 base short, with 14 bases between. This CDR3 region has 15 residues. CDR3 loop: CASSAPGTQNTEAFF. CDR3 DNA: TGTGCCAGCAGCGCCCCCGGGACACAGAACACTGAAGCTTTCTTT. The full variable domain, rest sourced from reference TRBV7-2 and TRBJ1-1, is GAGVSQSPSNKVTEKGKDVELRCDPISGHTALYWYRQSLGQGLEFLIYFQGNSAPDKSGLPSDRFSAERTGGSVSTLTIQRTQQEDSAVYLCASSAPGTQNTEAFFGQGTRLTVV.

The J gene is TRBJ2-7, the V gene TRBV4-1, with 11 bases fitting TRBD2. The CDR3 is 15 amino acids. Germline CDR1 is MGHRA and CDR2 is YSYEKL. V trimming: 3 bases; J trimming: 6 bases; junction bases outside the gene matches: 7. DNA for the CDR3: TGCGCCAGCAGCCAGCCACTAGCGGGAGTATCCGAGCAGTACTTC. Translated, it gives CASSQPLAGVSEQYF.

The chain is built from TRBV10-2 and TRBJ1-5; 7 nucleotides agree with TRBD1. CDR3 size: 16 residues. Germline V gives CDR1 WSHSY, CDR2 SAAADI. J was trimmed by 1 base and V by 8 bases; bases with no gene match: 11. CDR3: CASAVKTGVSNQPQHF. The CDR3 region has the DNA TGCGCCAGCGCAGTGAAAACAGGGGTAAGCAATCAGCCCCAGCATTTT.

The chain recombines TRBV5-5 with TRBJ2-7, with 8 positions matching TRBD1. Trimming cost V 4 bases and J 5 bases; bases outside gene matches: 8. The CDR3 has 14 amino acids. Germline CDR1 SGHKS, CDR2 YYEKEE (reference sequence). CDR3 sequence reads: CASSRDRGRDEQYF. CDR3 coding DNA: TGTGCCAGCAGCCGTGACAGGGGACGGGACGAGCAGTACTTC.

The V gene is TRBV10-1, the J gene TRBJ2-7; 8 bases fit TRBD2. With 6 bases clipped from V and 6 bases from J, the junction kept 7 bases outside the gene matches. This CDR3 is 13 amino acids long. In germline, CDR1 is WNHNN, CDR2 SYGVQD (reference sequence). Written as DNA, the CDR3 is TGCGCCAGCAGGGGGACTAGAAATTCCGAGCAGTACTTC. Its translation is CASRGTRNSEQYF.

This rearrangement joins TRBV4-2 to TRBJ2-6, with 8 bases fitting TRBD1. The CDR3 length is 21 residues. V shed 2 bases and J 0 bases; nucleotides not matched to a gene: 15. CDR1 LGHNA and CDR2 YNFKEQ come from the germline V gene. The CDR3 sequence: CASSQRTGWGSLHSGANVLTF. The CDR3 region has the DNA TGTGCCAGCAGCCAAAGGACAGGGTGGGGTTCCTTACACTCTGGGGCCAACGTCCTGACTTTC.

The chain joins TRBV6-4 to TRBJ2-2; D ambiguous. The CDR3 covers 14 residues. Trimming cost V 1 base and J 1 base, with 4 bases left between them. Germline CDR1 reads MRHNA; CDR2 reads SNTAGT. The CDR3 loop reads CASSDFLNTGELFF. The CDR3 coding sequence is TGTGCCAGCAGTGACTTCTTGAACACCGGGGAGCTGTTTTTT.